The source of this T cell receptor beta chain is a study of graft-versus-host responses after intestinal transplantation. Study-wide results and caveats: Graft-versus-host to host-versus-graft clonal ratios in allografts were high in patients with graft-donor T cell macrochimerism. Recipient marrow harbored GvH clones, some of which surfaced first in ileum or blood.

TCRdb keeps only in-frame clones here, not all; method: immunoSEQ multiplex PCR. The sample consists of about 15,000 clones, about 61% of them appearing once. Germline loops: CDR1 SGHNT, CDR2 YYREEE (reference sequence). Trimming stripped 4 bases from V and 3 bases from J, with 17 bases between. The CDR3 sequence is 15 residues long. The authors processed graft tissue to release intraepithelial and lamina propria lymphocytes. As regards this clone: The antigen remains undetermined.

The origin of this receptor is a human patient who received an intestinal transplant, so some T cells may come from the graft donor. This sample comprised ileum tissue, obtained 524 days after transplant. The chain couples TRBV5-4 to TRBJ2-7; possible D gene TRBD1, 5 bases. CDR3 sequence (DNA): TGTGCCAGCAGCCCCGGACAATTGGGGTTCTACGAGCAGTACTTC. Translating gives CASSPGQLGFYEQYF.